The rows below give T cell receptor beta chains drawn from one sample of a study of blood T cell repertoires in COVID-19. Measured with immunoSEQ multiplex PCR; TCRdb has only the in-frame clones, and not every one. The repertoire holds approximately 120,000 clones, about nine tenths seen once, with approximately 1.1% in the top ten. Sequenced sample: peripheral blood. Every receptor here comes from a human donor in a cohort sampled during active COVID-19. CDR3s include the opening cysteine and the closing phenylalanine or tryptophan. Fields, in order: V gene, D gene, CDR3 length, J gene, clone size, CDR3 protein, CDR3 DNA. A D gene is named only where the DNA matches it firmly. Only some rows state a clone size, as once, few, many or a class for expanded clones.

>TRBV28|TRBD1|16|TRBJ2-7|once
CASRAYRGPNTYEQYF
TGTGCCAGTCGGGCCTACAGGGGACCGAATACCTACGAGCAGTACTTC
>TRBV5-1|.|15|TRBJ2-7|.
CASSLAHSLRYEQYF
TGCGCCAGCAGCTTGGCGCACAGCCTTCGCTACGAGCAGTACTTC
>TRBV4-1|.|16|TRBJ2-3|few
CASSQESRTSTDTQYF
TGCGCCAGCAGCCAAGAATCTCGGACTAGCACAGATACGCAGTATTTT
>TRBV20-1|.|10|TRBJ2-1|.
CSAKRDEQFF
TGCAGTGCAAAGAGAGATGAGCAGTTCTTC
>TRBV28|TRBD1|14|TRBJ1-1|.
CASSTGQGHAEAFF
TGTGCCAGCAGTACCGGACAGGGGCACGCTGAAGCTTTCTTT
>TRBV28|TRBD1|15|TRBJ1-4|.
CASSLGGQGDEKLFF
TGTGCCAGCAGTTTAGGGGGACAGGGCGATGAAAAACTGTTTTTT
>TRBV29-1|.|14|TRBJ1-1|.
CSVEGGVMNTEAFF
TGCAGCGTTGAAGGGGGGGTTATGAACACTGAAGCTTTCTTT
>TRBV7-3|.|14|TRBJ1-1|.
CASSSNSLNTEAFF
TGTGCCAGCAGCTCGAATAGTTTGAACACTGAAGCTTTCTTT
>TRBV19|.|13|TRBJ1-1|.
CASSIGTATEAFF
TGTGCCAGTAGTATAGGGACAGCCACTGAAGCTTTCTTT
>TRBV3-1/TRBV3-2|TRBD2|17|TRBJ2-3|.
CASSQGGLAGPTDTQYF
TGTGCCAGCAGCCAAGGTGGGCTAGCGGGGCCCACAGATACGCAGTATTTT
>TRBV5-4|TRBD1|14|TRBJ1-4|.
CASSLAGGNEKLFF
TGTGCCAGCAGCTTGGCAGGGGGGAATGAAAAACTGTTTTTT
>TRBV2|.|12|TRBJ1-2|.
CASSDGYGGYTF
TGTGCCAGCAGTGACGGGTACGGGGGCTACACCTTC
>TRBV3-1/TRBV3-2|TRBD2|16|TRBJ2-2|.
CASSRETSGGTGELFF
TGTGCCAGCAGCCGAGAGACTAGCGGGGGGACCGGGGAGCTGTTTTTT
>TRBV6-5|.|13|TRBJ1-5|.
CASKSGSNQPQHF
TGTGCCAGCAAATCCGGGAGCAATCAGCCCCAGCATTTT
>TRBV6-2/TRBV6-3|TRBD1|19|TRBJ2-6|.
CASSPDRGQSRPGANVLTF
TGTGCCAGCAGCCCGGACAGGGGGCAAAGCCGGCCTGGGGCCAACGTCCTGACTTTC
>TRBV7-9|.|15|TRBJ2-3|few
CASSLEEGVGDTQYF
TGTGCCAGCAGCTTAGAGGAGGGTGTAGGAGATACGCAGTATTTT
>TRBV13|.|15|TRBJ1-3|.
CASSFNREFGNTIYF
TGTGCCAGCAGCTTTAACAGGGAATTTGGAAACACCATATATTTT
>TRBV15|TRBD1|14|TRBJ2-7|.
CATSRGQYSDEQYF
TGTGCCACCAGCAGGGGACAGTACAGCGACGAGCAGTACTTC
>TRBV4-3|.|19|TRBJ2-2|few
CASSQDLLSGTGNTGELFF
TGCGCCAGCAGCCAAGACTTGCTGTCGGGGACTGGTAACACCGGGGAGCTGTTTTTT
>TRBV7-3|TRBD1|16|TRBJ2-2|.
CASSLPRQGNTGELFF
TGTGCCAGCAGCTTACCGAGACAGGGGAACACCGGGGAGCTGTTTTTT
>TRBV5-1|.|14|TRBJ2-5|.
CASSHGQPQETQYF
TGCGCCAGCAGCCATGGACAGCCCCAAGAGACCCAGTACTTC
>TRBV18|.|13|TRBJ2-5|.
CASSPQGRETQYF
TGTGCCAGCTCTCCGCAGGGCCGAGAGACCCAGTACTTC
>TRBV7-8|.|12|TRBJ2-1|.
CASSLTGLEQFF
TGTGCCAGCAGCCTAACAGGGCTTGAGCAGTTCTTC
>TRBV18|TRBD2|19|TRBJ2-7|.
CASSPFVESGLAGGHEQYF
TGTGCCAGCTCACCATTTGTAGAGTCTGGACTAGCGGGGGGGCACGAGCAGTACTTC
>TRBV4-1|.|14|TRBJ1-1|.
CASSQDGRNTEAFF
TGCGCCAGCAGCCAAGACGGGAGGAACACTGAAGCTTTCTTT
>TRBV27|.|15|TRBJ2-3|.
CATNTLAGRTDTQYF
TGTGCCACCAATACCCTGGCGGGACGCACAGATACGCAGTATTTT
>TRBV19|.|13|TRBJ1-1|.
CASKERLNTEAFF
TGTGCCAGTAAGGAAAGACTAAACACTGAAGCTTTCTTT
>TRBV6-5|.|15|TRBJ1-2|.
CASSYSGGVNYGYTF
TGTGCCAGCAGTTACTCAGGAGGGGTTAACTATGGCTACACCTTC
>TRBV12-3/TRBV12-4|TRBD1|13|TRBJ2-7|.
CASRRGQSYEQYF
TGTGCCAGCAGACGGGGACAGTCCTACGAGCAGTACTTC
>TRBV7-9|TRBD2|16|TRBJ2-1|.
CASSQPLAGSYNEQFF
TGTGCCAGCAGCCAGCCACTAGCGGGTTCCTACAATGAGCAGTTCTTC
>TRBV5-1|.|13|TRBJ2-1|.
CASSTTGRDEQFF
TGCGCCAGCAGTACTACGGGTCGGGATGAGCAGTTCTTC
>TRBV11-2|.|15|TRBJ2-2|.
CASFPGTSIAGELFF
TGTGCCAGCTTCCCCGGGACTTCGATAGCCGGGGAGCTGTTTTTT
>TRBV6-6|TRBD2|16|TRBJ2-1|once
CASSYGFGTTYNEQFF
TGTGCCAGCAGTTACGGGTTCGGGACTACCTACAATGAGCAGTTCTTC
>TRBV6-5|TRBD1|13|TRBJ1-1|.
CASVDRVNTEAFF
TGTGCCAGCGTGGACAGGGTGAACACTGAAGCTTTCTTT
>TRBV11-3|.|15|TRBJ2-1|.
CASSLAGGSYNEQFF
TGTGCCAGCAGCTTAGCCGGGGGCTCCTACAATGAGCAGTTCTTC
>TRBV5-4|.|15|TRBJ2-7|.
CASSPWRDGSYEQYF
TGTGCCAGCAGCCCTTGGCGGGACGGATCCTACGAGCAGTACTTC
>TRBV7-2|TRBD2|15|TRBJ2-7|.
CASSLDGTRANEQYF
TGTGCCAGCAGCTTAGATGGGACTAGAGCCAACGAGCAGTACTTC
>TRBV5-1|.|14|TRBJ2-5|.
CASSLVGGQETQYF
TGCGCCAGCAGCTTGGTTGGAGGTCAAGAGACCCAGTACTTC
>TRBV7-3|.|14|TRBJ2-5|.
CASSLLARQETQYF
TGTGCCAGCAGCTTATTGGCTAGACAAGAGACCCAGTACTTC
>TRBV29-1|.|12|TRBJ2-3|.
CSVGSLASRQYF
TGCAGCGTTGGGTCCTTGGCTAGCCGGCAGTATTTT
>TRBV10-3|TRBD1|16|TRBJ1-1|once
CAISPGQGWEDTEAFF
TGTGCCATCAGCCCGGGACAGGGTTGGGAGGACACTGAAGCTTTCTTT
>TRBV5-1|.|14|TRBJ1-1|.
CASSLMTENTEAFF
TGCGCCAGCAGCCTGATGACAGAGAACACTGAAGCTTTCTTT
>TRBV5-5|TRBD1|16|TRBJ2-2|.
CASSLYRGANTGELFF
TGTGCCAGCAGCTTGTACAGGGGGGCGAACACCGGGGAGCTGTTTTTT
>TRBV2|.|13|TRBJ1-1|once
CASSRKPQSPAFF
TGTGCCAGCAGCCGAAAACCACAGAGCCCAGCTTTCTTT
>TRBV6-5|.|11|TRBJ1-6|.
CASREGAPLHF
TGTGCCAGCCGGGAGGGGGCACCCCTCCACTTT
>TRBV28|.|13|TRBJ1-6|.
CASSGPGYSPLHF
TGTGCCAGCAGTGGTCCAGGGTATTCACCCCTCCACTTT
>TRBV6-1|TRBD1|14|TRBJ1-2|.
CASSEGDRANGYTF
TGTGCCAGCAGTGAAGGTGACAGGGCAAATGGCTACACCTTC
>TRBV2|TRBD2|16|TRBJ2-1|.
CASSGGAGGSYNEQFF
TGTGCCAGCAGTGGGGGAGCGGGGGGGTCGTACAATGAGCAGTTCTTC
>TRBV7-3|.|15|TRBJ1-1|.
CASSLGLWRDTEAFF
TGTGCCAGCAGCTTGGGGCTATGGAGGGACACTGAAGCTTTCTTT
>TRBV5-4|TRBD2|14|TRBJ2-7|once
CASSLSGRRYEQYF
TGTGCCAGCAGCCTCAGCGGGAGGAGGTACGAGCAGTACTTC
>TRBV2|TRBD1|15|TRBJ1-6|.
CASNRVGQLTSPLHF
TGTGCCAGCAACCGCGTGGGACAGCTTACGTCACCCCTCCACTTT
>TRBV19|.|15|TRBJ2-2|.
CASSIPVLNTGELFF
TGTGCCAGTAGTATCCCCGTACTGAACACCGGGGAGCTGTTTTTT
>TRBV7-3|TRBD2|16|TRBJ2-3|once
CASSPLAGTRTDTQYF
TGTGCCAGCAGCCCACTAGCGGGGACGCGCACAGATACGCAGTATTTT
>TRBV9|.|14|TRBJ2-3|.
CASSGGGRTDTQYF
TGTGCCAGCAGCGGGGGGGGCCGCACAGATACGCAGTATTTT